These 26 T cell receptor beta chains came from one sample sequenced in a study of blood T cell repertoires in COVID-19. The table came from immunoSEQ multiplex PCR; TCRdb's copy has only in-frame clones and leaves some out. Of about 210,000 clones detected, 83% appear once; the ten largest clones hold roughly 2.6%. The sequenced material came from peripheral blood. The receptors shown here come from a woman in her forties with active or convalescent COVID-19.

CDR3 loop: CASSSTGTESEAFF. The CDR3, as DNA: TGTGCCAGCAGTTCTACCGGGACAGAATCTGAAGCTTTCTTT. The rearrangement links TRBV27 to TRBJ1-1; TRBD1 matches 7 bases. The V segment lost 4 bases and the J segment 6 bases; nucleotides outside the gene matches: 8. The CDR3 spans 14 residues. Germline CDR1 is MNHEY and CDR2 is SMNVEV (reference sequence).

The genes are TRBV30 and TRBJ1-1; unclear D gene. Trimming removed 4 bases from V and 4 bases from J, with 13 bases in between. Germline V gene data show CDR1 as GTSNPN and CDR2 as SVGIG (reference sequence). The CDR3 length is 13 residues. CDR3 residues: CAWKWLPPTEAFF. CDR3 sequence (DNA): TGTGCCTGGAAATGGCTCCCACCCACTGAAGCTTTCTTT.

This chain uses TRBV5-4 with TRBJ2-1; D is unresolved. This CDR3 comprises 13 residues. Germline V gives CDR1 SGHNT, CDR2 YYREEE (reference sequence). With 3 bases removed from V and 1 base from J, the gap between germline ends came to 5 bases. The CDR3 region is CASSSESYNEQFF. The DNA of the CDR3 is TGTGCCAGCAGCTCAGAATCCTACAATGAGCAGTTCTTC.

This chain uses TRBV10-3 with TRBJ2-7; possible D gene TRBD2, 5 bases. CDR3 size: 14 residues. Germline CDR1 is ENHRY and CDR2 is SYGVKD. Trimming removed 8 bases from V and 1 base from J, with 15 bases in between. The CDR3 coding sequence is TGTGCCATCTATCGGGGTTTAGGGTCCTACGAGCAGTACTTC. Its translation is CAIYRGLGSYEQYF.

Note on this clone: The junction departs from the called germline gene at one end, perhaps through a read error. The chain carries TRBV4-3 and TRBJ1-1; no firm D call. This CDR3 is built from 12 residues. CDR1 is LGHNA and CDR2 is YSLEER in the germline V gene. The chain's CDR3 is CASSQGEAEAFF. The CDR3 DNA sequence: TGCGCCAGCAGCCAAGGCGAGGCTGAGGCTTTCTTT.

Ten or more counts support this clone. This sequence joins TRBV6-1 and TRBJ2-5; 8 bases match TRBD1. V was pared by 2 bases and J by 5 bases, with 4 bases of the junction left unmatched. The CDR3 is 14 residues long. Per the germline V gene, CDR1 is MNHNS and CDR2 is SASEGT. The CDR3 DNA follows: TGTGCCAGCAGTGAACAGGGGGCCCTGGAGACCCAGTACTTC. As protein: CASSEQGALETQYF.

The rearrangement links TRBV11-3 to TRBJ1-1; D unresolved. V lost 6 bases to trimming and J lost 3 bases, with 14 bases between them. Germline CDR1 SGHNT, CDR2 YENEEA. The length of the CDR3 is 14 residues. CDR3 protein: CASRNRDLDTEAFF. The DNA for the CDR3 is TGTGCCAGCAGGAACCGAGACTTGGACACTGAAGCTTTCTTT. Combining the CDR3 with reference TRBV11-3 and TRBJ1-1 gives the whole variable domain EAGVVQSPRYKIIEKKQPVAFWCNPISGHNTLYWYLQNLGQGPELLIRYENEEAVDDSQLPKDRFSAERLKGVDSTLKIQPAELGDSAVYLCASRNRDLDTEAFFGQGTRLTVV.

V gene TRBV29-1 combines with J gene TRBJ1-2; 7 bases fit TRBD1. The CDR3 has 14 residues. Trimming cost V 6 bases and J 0 bases; bases outside gene matches: 7. Per the germline V gene, CDR1 is SQVTM and CDR2 is ANQGSEA. CDR3 in DNA: TGCAGCGTGAGGGGACAGATCTCTAACTATGGCTACACCTTC. Its protein product is CSVRGQISNYGYTF.

The V call is TRBV7-2, the J call TRBJ1-3; D is ambiguous. Trimming took off 1 base at V and 3 bases at J, with 7 bases between the two ends. Looked up from germline, CDR1 is SGHTA and CDR2 is FQGNSA. The CDR3 has 14 amino acids. CDR3 sequence: CASSLGQHGNTIYF. Here the CDR3 DNA reads TGTGCCAGCAGCTTAGGTCAACATGGAAACACCATATATTTT.

The rearrangement uses TRBV5-6 and TRBJ2-7, with 8 bases identical to TRBD1. This CDR3 is built from 15 residues. Germline lookup yields CDR1 SGHDT and CDR2 YYEEEE. V shed 3 bases, J shed 5 bases, and the junction held 10 bases outside the gene matches. In nucleotides, the CDR3 is TGTGCCAGCAGCTCGCCGGGACAGGCATTCCACGAGCAGTACTTC. Translated, it gives CASSSPGQAFHEQYF.

V is TRBV6-2 or TRBV6-3 and J is TRBJ2-2, with a possible D match to TRBD2 (6 bases). Germline CDR1 MNHEY, CDR2 SVGEGT. CDR3 length: 17 amino acids. V shed 5 bases and J shed 7 bases, with 23 bases lying between them. For the CDR3, the DNA is TGTGCCAGCAGTCTAGGGATTCGCGTGGGGAGGAACGGGGAGCTGTTTTTT. Its translation is CASSLGIRVGRNGELFF.

This clone was seen just once. V is TRBV19 and J is TRBJ2-3; a possible D gene is TRBD2 (5 bases). The ends were cut back, 5 bases at V and 4 bases at J, with 22 bases in the middle. From germline, CDR1 is LNHDA and CDR2 SQIVND (reference sequence). The CDR3 runs to 17 residues. The CDR3 bases are TGTGCCAGTAGTCGCTCCCCGGAGCGGCAGGAGGCAGATACGCAGTATTTT. Translating gives CASSRSPERQEADTQYF.

The chain carries TRBV5-4 and TRBJ2-1, with 12 bases aligning to TRBD1. From germline, CDR1 is SGHNT and CDR2 YYREEE (reference sequence). CDR3 length: 18 residues. The junction had 18 bases not matched to a gene; V was cut back by 4 bases and J by 10 bases. Here the CDR3 DNA reads TGTGCCAGCAGCAGATCCCCGGCCGGGACAGGGGGCCCCCGGGAGCAGTTCTTC. It codes for CASSRSPAGTGGPREQFF. The full variable domain, with the rest looked up from reference TRBV5-4 and TRBJ2-1, is ETGVTQSPTHLIKTRGQQVTLRCSSQSGHNTVSWYQQALGQGPQFIFQYYREEENGRGNFPPRFSGLQFPNYSSELNVNALELDDSALYLCASSRSPAGTGGPREQFFGPGTRLTVL.

This clone has only a few counts. The chain employs TRBV24-1 and TRBJ2-1, with 9 bases aligning to TRBD2. Germline V lookup: CDR1 KGHDR, CDR2 SFDVKD. V shed 4 bases and J 3 bases; nucleotides not matched to a gene: 6. The CDR3 runs to 16 residues. Written as DNA, the CDR3 is TGTGCCACCAGTGACCCTAGCGGGAAGAGCTACAATGAGCAGTTCTTC. Amino acids: CATSDPSGKSYNEQFF.

The chain employs TRBV6-6 and TRBJ1-2, with D possibly matching TRBD1 (6 bases). CDR3 length: 14 amino acids. Germline-derived CDR1 and CDR2 are MNHNY and SVGAGI (reference sequence). Between the trimmed V and J ends, which lost 6 bases and 7 bases, there was a span of 18 bases. The CDR3 DNA follows: TGTGCCAGCAGCCCTTGGGCAGGGGAGGGTGGCTACACCTTC. Amino acids: CASSPWAGEGGYTF.

In its sample, this clone was seen a few times. The rearrangement joins TRBV19 to TRBJ2-7; 10 bases map to TRBD2. The CDR3 runs to 20 residues. CDR1 LNHDA and CDR2 SQIVND come from the germline V gene (reference sequence). The J segment lost 0 bases and the V segment lost 5 bases, leaving 19 bases of the junction unmatched. CDR3 bases: TGTGCCAGTAGTGCCGATCTAGCGGGGGTTCTTCGATCAAGCTCCTACGAGCAGTACTTC. Encoded protein: CASSADLAGVLRSSSYEQYF.

The chain combines TRBV7-9 with TRBJ2-3; TRBD2 matches at 8 bases. CDR1 is SEHNR, CDR2 FQNEAQ, per germline (reference sequence). The CDR3 totals 14 residues. V lost 7 bases to trimming and J lost 4 bases; unmatched junction nucleotides: 7. CDR3 nucleotide sequence: TGTGCCAGCATCGGGGGGGCCCTCGCAGATACGCAGTATTTT. Translated, it gives CASIGGALADTQYF.

This clone has only one observation. J is TRBJ2-2 and V is TRBV24-1; TRBD2 might be the D (5 bases). The germline V and J ends were trimmed by 1 base and 0 bases, with 8 bases remaining between them. The CDR3 consists of 16 residues. CDR1 and CDR2 (germline): KGHDR, SFDVKD. The CDR3 reads CATSDFPGANTGELFF. The CDR3 nucleotides are TGTGCCACCAGTGATTTCCCCGGGGCGAACACCGGGGAGCTGTTTTTT.

The CDR3 region has the DNA TGTGCCAGCAGGATAGCAGGAGGTACCGGGGAGCTGTTTTTT. Protein product: CASRIAGGTGELFF. This chain uses TRBV9 with TRBJ2-2; D might be TRBD2 (5 bases). Trimming stripped 5 bases from V and 5 bases from J, with 13 bases between. The CDR3 is 14 amino acids. Germline CDR1 reads SGDLS; CDR2 reads YYNGEE.

The V call is TRBV5-1, the J call TRBJ1-2; TRBD1 matches 8 bases. From germline, CDR1 is SGHRS and CDR2 YFSETQ. V trimming: 0 bases; J trimming: 6 bases; junction bases outside the gene matches: 4. CDR3 size: 14 residues. The CDR3 region is CASSLAATGDGYTF. The CDR3 DNA is TGCGCCAGCAGCTTGGCCGCGACAGGGGATGGCTACACCTTC.

The rearrangement uses TRBV6-7 and TRBJ2-7, with TRBD1 as a possible D gene (6 bases). TRBV6-7 falls under the ORF class, with uncertain function. The length of the CDR3 is 17 residues. Trimming cost V 4 bases and J 2 bases, with 21 bases left between them. CDR3 coding DNA: TGTGCCAGCAGTTTCCACCTGACAGGACCTGTAACCTACGAGCAGTACTTC. Translation gives CASSFHLTGPVTYEQYF.

This clone was seen a few times. The chain employs TRBV11-3 and TRBJ2-7; D is possibly TRBD1 (6 bases). Trimming stripped 3 bases from V and 6 bases from J, with 15 bases between. Germline CDR1 SGHNT, CDR2 YENEEA. This CDR3 region has 14 residues. CDR3 sequence: CASSLNRDGLEQYF. CDR3 in DNA: TGTGCCAGCAGCTTGAACAGGGACGGACTCGAGCAGTACTTC.

This chain links TRBV3-1 (or the pseudogene TRBV3-2) with TRBJ2-3, with TRBD2 identical over 11 bases. This CDR3 comprises 17 residues. Germline CDR1 LGHDT, CDR2 YNNKEL (reference sequence). The V and J ends lost 5 bases and 6 bases, in that order; junction bases with no gene match: 13. The CDR3 DNA reads TGTGCCAGCAGCGACCTAGCGGGGGGCACCAGGGGCGATACGCAGTATTTT. Residues: CASSDLAGGTRGDTQYF.

The chain recombines TRBV7-6 with TRBJ2-3; 10 bases match TRBD2. Germline CDR1 and CDR2: SGHVS and FNYEAQ. This CDR3 is built from 15 residues. V lost 6 bases and J lost 1; bases outside the gene matches: 4. CDR3 in amino acids: CASRSLAGGTDTQYF. The CDR3 DNA sequence: TGTGCCAGCAGGTCGCTAGCGGGGGGCACAGATACGCAGTATTTT.

The chain has TRBV7-9 and TRBJ1-4; D gene unclear. The germline CDR1 and CDR2 sequences are SEHNR and FQNEAQ (reference sequence). V was pared by 1 base and J by 2 bases, with 8 bases between. This CDR3 has 15 amino acids. The CDR3 reads CASSLGRGTNEKLFF. CDR3 DNA: TGTGCCAGCAGCTTAGGCAGAGGGACTAATGAAAAACTGTTTTTT.

This clone occurred a few times. The chain combines TRBV10-3 with TRBJ1-6, with 10 bases aligning to TRBD1. This CDR3 has 14 amino acids. From germline, CDR1 is ENHRY and CDR2 SYGVKD. V trimming: 10 bases; J trimming: 5 bases; junction bases outside the gene matches: 5. CDR3 sequence (DNA): TGTGCCACCCGACAGGGGGCGAATAATTCACCCCTCCACTTT. Protein product: CATRQGANNSPLHF.